The 10 T cell receptor beta chains in this list originate from one sample, sequenced in a study of shared clonotypes between healthy human individuals (dated by TCRdb to about 2020). Libraries were prepared through the immunoSEQ multiplex PCR assay. Sourced from immuneACCESS, this table was stored by TCRdb with only in-frame sequences that have V and J called. A share of the clones is absent; for the studies checked, an unresolved V gene accounts for under half, and the remainder has no known explanation. This sample comprises roughly 1.4 million clones, 98% of them detected only once. The ten biggest clones cover roughly 0.35% of the sample. Sequenced material: naive CD4+ T cells sorted from blood. The cell subset or site label corresponds to: CD45RA+ positively selected. The origin of the receptors is a young man in good health.

Details on this clone: Other DNA sequences in this sample translate to the same CDR3. This chain joins TRBV29-1 and TRBJ1-1; D gene uncertain. CDR1 and CDR2 (germline): SQVTM, ANQGSEA. The CDR3 contains 13 residues. The ends were cut back, 4 bases at V and 0 bases at J, with 9 bases in the middle. In nucleotides, the CDR3 is TGCAGCGTTGGTGGGCAGATGAACACTGAAGCTTTCTTT. It encodes CSVGGQMNTEAFF.

This chain links TRBV7-8 with TRBJ1-2; the match to TRBD1 covers 7 bases. The CDR3 has 19 amino acids. The germline V gene has CDR1 SGHVS and CDR2 FQNEAQ. Trimming cost V 0 bases and J 6 bases; bases outside gene matches: 19. The CDR3 DNA follows: TGTGCCAGCAGCTTAGCCCCATCCCTAATTAGACAGGGCAAGAATGGCTACACCTTC. This sequence encodes CASSLAPSLIRQGKNGYTF. The full variable domain, completed using reference TRBV7-8 and TRBJ1-2, is GAGVSQSPRYKVAKRGQDVALRCDPISGHVSLFWYQQALGQGPEFLTYFQNEAQLDKSGLPSDRFFAERPEGSVSTLKIQRTQQEDSAVYLCASSLAPSLIRQGKNGYTFGSGTRLTVV.

The genes are TRBV7-2 and TRBJ2-5; D is ambiguous. The J call is in doubt because the DNA end fits TRBJ2-7 better. The CDR3 is 16 residues long. CDR1 is SGHTA and CDR2 is FQGNSA in the germline V gene. CDR3: CASSLAQIPGLGEQYF. The CDR3, as DNA: TGTGCCAGCAGCTTAGCGCAGATCCCCGGCCTGGGCGAGCAGTACTTC.

This chain joins TRBV10-3 and TRBJ2-7; TRBD2 agrees at 11 bases. The CDR3 consists of 17 residues. The trim removed 4 bases at V and 3 bases at J, leaving 11 bases unmatched. Germline V gene data show CDR1 as ENHRY and CDR2 as SYGVKD. This CDR3 reads CAISAGLAGGVGYEQYF. CDR3 DNA sequence: TGTGCCATCAGTGCTGGGCTAGCGGGAGGAGTCGGCTACGAGCAGTACTTC.

The chain uses TRBV18 and TRBJ2-7; 12 bases map to TRBD2. Germline V lookup: CDR1 KGHSH, CDR2 LQKENI. V gave up 4 bases and J gave up 5 bases; unmatched junction bases: 6. This CDR3 spans 15 amino acids. CDR3 in DNA: TGTGCCAGCTCACAAACGACTAGCGGGAGCCACGAGCAGTACTTC. Protein product: CASSQTTSGSHEQYF. The full variable domain, completed using reference TRBV18 and TRBJ2-7, is NAGVMQNPRHLVRRRGQEARLRCSPMKGHSHVYWYRQLPEEGLKFMVYLQKENIIDESGMPKERFSAEFPKEGPSILRIQQVVRGDSAAYFCASSQTTSGSHEQYFGPGTRLTVT.

The chain joins TRBV28 to TRBJ2-3, with 8 bases aligning to TRBD2. V dropped 6 bases and J dropped 7; count of bases not matched to a gene: 15. CDR3 size: 16 residues. Germline V gene sequence: CDR1 MDHEN, CDR2 SYDVKM. The CDR3 nucleotides read TGTGCCAGCAGCTCCCCTGACGGGAGGGCCGGGAATACGCAGTATTTT. It specifies CASSSPDGRAGNTQYF.

The chain has TRBV18 and TRBJ1-4; D not certain. Germline assignment: CDR1 KGHSH and CDR2 LQKENI. The CDR3 is 17 residues long. V was cut by 3 bases and J by 5 bases, with 19 bases left in between. The DNA for the CDR3 is TGTGCCAGCTCACCCAGAAGGAGAGCGCGAATGAATGAAAAACTGTTTTTT. Encoded protein: CASSPRRRARMNEKLFF.

This clone was seen a single time. The rearrangement uses TRBV27 and TRBJ2-1, with TRBD1 matching 9 bases. V dropped 2 bases and J dropped 0; count of bases not matched to a gene: 11. This CDR3 region has 19 residues. From germline, CDR1 is MNHEY and CDR2 SMNVEV (reference sequence). For the CDR3, the DNA is TGTGCCAGCAGTTTAACCCGGACAGGGGTTCGAAGCTCCTACAATGAGCAGTTCTTC. Translating it yields CASSLTRTGVRSSYNEQFF.

CDR3 sequence reads: CAWSSTVLAPAWGDTQYF. Written as DNA, the CDR3 is TGTGCCTGGAGTTCCACTGTCCTCGCGCCGGCCTGGGGAGATACGCAGTATTTT. The rearrangement links TRBV30 to TRBJ2-3; D is ambiguous. There are 18 residues in the CDR3. Germline V gives CDR1 GTSNPN, CDR2 SVGIG (reference sequence). V lost 2 bases to trimming and J lost 5 bases, with 26 bases between them. The entire variable domain, with the rest obtained from reference TRBV30 and TRBJ2-3, is as follows: SQTIHQWPATLVQPVGSPLSLECTVEGTSNPNLYWYRQAAGRGLQLLFYSVGIGQISSEVPQNLSASRPQDRQFILSSKKLLLSDSGFYLCAWSSTVLAPAWGDTQYFGPGTRLTVL.

This clone was seen only once. The V and J genes are TRBV4-1 and TRBJ2-7; possible D gene TRBD2, 6 bases. Trimming removed 1 base at V and 2 bases at J, with 18 bases between. The CDR3 loop spans 17 amino acids. Germline-derived CDR1 and CDR2 are MGHRA and YSYEKL. The CDR3: CASSQGFRRDGTYEQYF. The CDR3 DNA sequence: TGCGCCAGCAGCCAAGGGTTCCGGCGGGATGGCACCTACGAGCAGTACTTC.